The TCR beta chain described here comes from a study of tumor and adjacent non-tumor tissue in lung cancer. Study at large: Samples averaged around 4 million productive TCRbeta reads each. General observations from the study: Tumor repertoires had a smaller top 100 clone share than normal lung.

This sample's RNA came from whole unsorted tissue. More than 3 cm separated this lung sample from the edge of the tumor. Between August and November 2014, newly diagnosed, chemotherapy-naive lung cancer patients underwent thoracic surgery in China. J gave up 4 bases and V 10 bases, and 11 bases lay outside the gene matches. The germline gives CDR1 MNHEY, CDR2 SVGAGI. This CDR3 is 15 amino acids long. A modified ARM-PCR protocol with three rounds of nested PCR amplified TCRbeta. One entry per CDR3 protein, called by TCRdb with MiXCR from the multiplex PCR reads. Here the sample spans 100,000 or so distinct CDR3 sequences, roughly 60% being singletons. This clonotype has a single count. What it binds is unknown.

The specimen sequenced was distant non-tumor lung tissue. This chain joins TRBV6-5 and TRBJ2-1; 9 positions match TRBD1. The sequence was collected from a man aged 25 to 40 with non-small cell lung cancer. The CDR3 sequence is CANRTTGGGYNEQFF. In DNA, the CDR3 is TGTGCCAACAGAACTACAGGGGGCGGGTACAATGAGCAGTTCTTC.